The 14 T cell receptor beta chains below were found in one sample sequenced in a study of T cells in Graves' hyperthyroidism and ophthalmopathy. Template material for amplifying TCR beta CDR3 regions consisted of RNA transcripts. The primer set for the first-round RT-PCR of the TCR CDR3 was HTBI. TCRdb re-analysed the multiplex PCR reads in MiXCR, keeping a single row per CDR3 protein. The table lists about 760,000 distinct CDR3 sequences, approximately 36% of them singletons. The sequencing sample was made of blood. The receptors were gathered from a woman aged 40 to 49 with Graves' hyperthyroidism.

This CDR3 is CSAREEGTQYF. In DNA, the CDR3 is TGCAGTGCTAGAGAAGAGGGGACCCAGTACTTC. The V gene is TRBV20-1, the J gene TRBJ2-5, with a weak D call TRBD2 (5 bases). The CDR3 sequence is 11 residues long. V was cut by 0 bases and J by 7 bases, with 6 bases left in between. CDR1 is DFQATT and CDR2 is SNEGSKA in the germline V gene (reference sequence).

In its sample, this clonotype was seen once. This clone may be a read error of a much larger clone one base away. The chain combines TRBV9 with TRBJ2-5, with 8 nucleotides matching TRBD1. CDR1 is SGDLS, CDR2 YYNGEE, per germline. V lost 0 bases, J lost 4 bases, and 8 bases stayed unmatched. CDR3 length: 16 residues. The CDR3 is CASSVGRGQARETQYF. Here the CDR3 DNA reads TGTGCCAGCAGCGTAGGAAGGGGACAGGCGCGAGAGACCCAGTACTTC.

This clonotype was recorded many times. This chain joins TRBV9 and TRBJ2-5; TRBD1 is a possible D gene (6 bases). V lost 4 bases, J lost 4 bases, and 14 bases lay in between. Per germline, CDR1 SGDLS and CDR2 YYNGEE. This CDR3 has 14 residues. This CDR3 reads CASSPGDTRETQYF. In nucleotides, the CDR3 is TGTGCCAGCAGCCCTGGGGACACGCGAGAGACCCAGTACTTC.

This clonotype came up many times. The CDR3 spells CASSLRHGTEQYF. The CDR3 DNA follows: TGCGCCAGCAGCTTGAGACACGGGACCGAGCAGTACTTC. The V and J genes are TRBV5-1 and TRBJ2-7; perhaps D is TRBD1 or TRBD2 (5 bases each). The CDR3 totals 13 residues. Germline V gene lookup returns CDR1 SGHRS and CDR2 YFSETQ. V was trimmed by 1 base and J by 6 bases, leaving 11 bases between them.

This clonotype was seen ten or more times. J is TRBJ2-7 and V is TRBV28, with D unresolved. V lost 5 bases and J 3 bases, leaving 8 bases between the germline ends. The CDR3 is 12 amino acids. In germline, CDR1 is MDHEN, CDR2 SYDVKM. CDR3 nucleotides: TGTGCCAGCAGTGGGTTCGGCTACGAGCAGTACTTC. The encoded protein is CASSGFGYEQYF.

This clonotype was observed many times. This chain joins TRBV29-1 and TRBJ2-5; 8 bases fit TRBD2. CDR1 is SQVTM, CDR2 ANQGSEA, per germline. The CDR3 sequence is 16 residues long. V lost 3 bases and J lost 1; bases outside the gene matches: 10. The CDR3 coding sequence is TGCAGCGTTGAGCCCAGCGGGAGATACCCCCAAGAGACCCAGTACTTC. Translating gives CSVEPSGRYPQETQYF.

The gene calls are TRBV5-1 and TRBJ2-2; TRBD1 matches 7 bases. The CDR3 consists of 15 residues. Germline V gene sequence: CDR1 SGHRS, CDR2 YFSETQ. The trim removed 4 bases at V and 7 bases at J, leaving 10 bases unmatched. CDR3 DNA: TGCGCCAGCAGCCTTGGGACAGCGCTGAACGGGGAGCTGTTTTTT. This translates into CASSLGTALNGELFF.

About this clonotype: Here the CDR3 omits its conserved ending phenylalanine or tryptophan, so a read error is the likely source. The DNA is left out, because the CDR3 cannot be placed on it with certainty; the CDR3 is given as TCRdb lists it. The chain employs TRBV10-3 and TRBJ2-6; the D call of TRBD1 is as the table states it, not checked on the DNA. Inclusive of both ends, the CDR3 amounts to 8 amino acids. Germline-derived CDR1 and CDR2 are ENHRY and SYGVKD. The chain's CDR3 is CAISEAGT.

Note on this clonotype: Possible read error: a much larger clone is one base away. The V gene is TRBV7-2, the J gene TRBJ2-5; D is unresolved. CDR1 SGHTA and CDR2 FQGNSA come from the germline V gene. The CDR3 is made up of 14 amino acids. Here the CDR3 reads CASSHPTVQETQCF. For the CDR3, the DNA is TGTGCCAGCAGCCACCCGACCGTTCAAGAGACCCAGTGCTTC.

V usage is TRBV29-1 and J usage is TRBJ1-1; possibly TRBD1 for D (5 bases). V was pared by 8 bases and J by 4 bases, with 23 bases between. There are 15 residues in the CDR3. Per the germline V gene, CDR1 is SQVTM and CDR2 is ANQGSEA. The CDR3 loop is CSLGLGTDTITEAFF. CDR3 nucleotide sequence: TGCAGCTTGGGCCTGGGCACGGACACGATCACTGAAGCTTTCTTT.

This clonotype was seen at least ten times. V is TRBV2 and J is TRBJ1-4; perhaps TRBD1 as D (5 bases). Looked up from germline, CDR1 is SNHLY and CDR2 is FYNNEI. V lost 7 bases and J 0 bases, leaving 9 bases between the germline ends. The CDR3 consists of 14 residues. CDR3 sequence (DNA): TGTGCCAGCATCCAGGACACAACTAATGAAAAACTGTTTTTT. Translating gives CASIQDTTNEKLFF.

Concerning this clonotype: The conserved phenylalanine or tryptophan is not found at the CDR3 terminus, so this likely reflects a read error. The CDR3, as DNA: TGCAGCGTTGCAGGGGGCGCGGGACTTGGCTACACCGCC. Protein sequence: CSVAGGAGLGYTA. V usage is TRBV29-1 and J usage is TRBJ1-2; TRBD1 agrees at 8 bases. Unmatched junction bases numbered 8, after V lost 4 bases and J lost 7 bases. Germline CDR1 and CDR2: SQVTM and ANQGSEA. This CDR3 spans 13 amino acids.

This chain links TRBV6-2 or TRBV6-3 with TRBJ2-5, with D uncertain. Germline V gene data show CDR1 as MNHEY and CDR2 as SVGEGT. The CDR3 length is 14 residues. V shed 5 bases and J shed 1 base, with 11 bases lying between them. Written as DNA, the CDR3 is TGTGCCAGCAGTGACCCTTGGGGCCAAGAGACCCAGTACTTC. It translates to CASSDPWGQETQYF.

The chain uses TRBV9 and TRBJ2-2; no reliable D call. V dropped 0 bases and J dropped 6 bases, with 15 bases sitting between them. This CDR3 is 16 amino acids long. The V gene's germline CDR1 is SGDLS and CDR2 YYNGEE. The CDR3 DNA sequence: TGTGCCAGCAGCGTAGGCGCTTGGGGTACCCCCGGGGAGCTGTTTTTT. Translating it yields CASSVGAWGTPGELFF.